This T cell receptor beta chain was sequenced during a study of CD8+ T cells in alopecia areata. Study findings and constraints: The study found higher clonality in lesional than normal scalp, especially in alopecia totalis/universalis. Sharing of TCR sequences between patients (possibly for HLA-related reasons) was less clear than in mice.

The CDR3 spans 11 residues. V was cut by 1 base and J by 6 bases, with 4 bases left in between. Germline V lookup: CDR1 GTSNPN, CDR2 SVGIG (reference sequence). Extraction and reverse transcription of RNA yielded cDNA as the sequencing template. Produced via immunoSEQ multiplex PCR; TCRdb's table is partial and in-frame only. The table has under 150,000 clones, approximately 56% seen once. As regards this clone: Antigen: not known.

The origin of this receptor is a human donor in good health. Sequencing was done on a sample of CD8+ T cells sorted from blood. This chain uses TRBV30 with TRBJ2-1; no reliable D call. CDR3 coding DNA: TGTGCCTGGAGTGAAGGCAATGAGCAGTTCTTC. It translates to CAWSEGNEQFF.